Sequencing of this T cell receptor (beta chain) was carried out in a study of blood T cell repertoires in COVID-19. Background on the study: Nucleic acid was either cDNA or gDNA, and it came from T cells, B-cell-depleted T cells, or PBMCs.

This clone was detected only once. CDR3 length: 19 residues. V was pared by 1 base and J by 2 bases, with 12 bases of the junction left unmatched. CDR1 SGHVS and CDR2 FNYEAQ come from the germline V gene. Per the authors' pipeline: By means of reference gene primer amplification, nucleated cell counts were estimated. The table came from immunoSEQ multiplex PCR; TCRdb's copy has only in-frame clones and leaves some out. V, J and clone size were drawn from that table, and D and trimming were deduced from the DNA. The data contain roughly 670,000 clones, around 89% of them singletons. The origin of this receptor is a woman under 30 with acute or convalescent COVID-19. The sequenced material came from peripheral blood. This chain joins TRBV7-6 and TRBJ1-5; 9 bases map to TRBD1. The chain's CDR3 is CASSLGPAQGAIGNQPQHF. Here the CDR3 DNA reads TGTGCCAGCAGCTTAGGTCCGGCACAGGGGGCTATCGGCAATCAGCCCCAGCATTTT.